This is a list of T cell receptor beta chains from one sample in a study of blood T cell repertoires in COVID-19. This table comes from immunoSEQ multiplex PCR, and its TCRdb copy is limited to in-frame clones, with some not included. The table shows about 220,000 clones, with approximately 84% occurring only once. The sequencing input was peripheral blood. Receptors were obtained from a man aged 50 or older who had recovered from COVID-19. Both conserved end residues are trimmed from each CDR3. The order of the fields is V gene, CDR3 length, J gene, CDR3 protein.

TRBV7-9	16	TRBJ2-2	ASSLEVGGGPNTGELF
TRBV7-8	14	TRBJ1-5	ASSLEAGWSNQPQH
TRBV4-2	10	TRBJ2-1	ASSQELDEQF
TRBV14	17	TRBJ2-4	ASSYHLRQSPLAKNIQY
TRBV28	13	TRBJ1-2	ASSPYTEGSYGYT
TRBV2	16	TRBJ2-3	ASSEAETGGEVADTQY
TRBV18	12	TRBJ1-1	ASSPTGSPTEAF
TRBV29-1	9	TRBJ1-2	SMSGVGGYT
TRBV28	11	TRBJ2-7	ASGTGPSYEQY
TRBV15	16	TRBJ2-3	ATSSPEGLAGYTDTQY